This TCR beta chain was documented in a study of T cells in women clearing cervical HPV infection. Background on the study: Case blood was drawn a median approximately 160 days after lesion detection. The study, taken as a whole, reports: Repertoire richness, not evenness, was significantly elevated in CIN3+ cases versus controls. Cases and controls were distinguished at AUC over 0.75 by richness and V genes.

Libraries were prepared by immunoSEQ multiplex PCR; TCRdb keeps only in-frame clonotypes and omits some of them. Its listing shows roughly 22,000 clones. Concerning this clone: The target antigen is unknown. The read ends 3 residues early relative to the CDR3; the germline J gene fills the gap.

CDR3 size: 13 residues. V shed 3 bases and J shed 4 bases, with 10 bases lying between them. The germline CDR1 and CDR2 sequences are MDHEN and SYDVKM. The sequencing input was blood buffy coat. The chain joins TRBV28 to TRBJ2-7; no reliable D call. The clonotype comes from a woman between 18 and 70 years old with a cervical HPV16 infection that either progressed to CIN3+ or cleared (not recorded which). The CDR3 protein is CASSLKQDYEQYF. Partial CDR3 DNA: TGTGCCAGCAGTTTGAAGCAGGATTACGAG.